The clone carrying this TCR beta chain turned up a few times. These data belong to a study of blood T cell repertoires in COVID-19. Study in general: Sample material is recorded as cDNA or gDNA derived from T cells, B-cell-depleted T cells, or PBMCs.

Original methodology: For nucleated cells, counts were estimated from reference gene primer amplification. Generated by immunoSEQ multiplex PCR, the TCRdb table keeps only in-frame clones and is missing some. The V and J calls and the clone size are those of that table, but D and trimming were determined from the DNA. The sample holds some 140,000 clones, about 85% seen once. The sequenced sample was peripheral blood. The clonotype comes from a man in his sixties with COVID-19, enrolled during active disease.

CDR3 residues: CAWSTPGQVYGYTF. The CDR3 DNA sequence: TGTGCCTGGAGTACCCCTGGACAGGTCTATGGCTACACCTTC. J is TRBJ1-2 and V is TRBV30; 7 bases are shared with TRBD1. Germline CDR1 is GTSNPN and CDR2 is SVGIG (reference sequence). V lost 2 bases to trimming and J lost 4 bases; unmatched junction nucleotides: 7. The CDR3 extends over 14 amino acids.